This is a list of T cell receptor beta chains from one sample in a study of blood T cell repertoires in COVID-19. Sequencing used immunoSEQ multiplex PCR; TCRdb keeps in-frame clones, though not all of them. The sample lists 150,000 to 200,000 clones, roughly 80% seen once, with 2.8% in the top ten. Sequenced material: peripheral blood. The receptors derive from a man between 65 and 85 years old with acute or convalescent COVID-19. The CDR3 runs from the conserved cysteine through the conserved F or W. The D gene is left open where the match is weak. Part of the rows lack a size; the others show once, few, many or a class for expanded clones.

CDR3 length,clone size,V gene,D gene,J gene,CDR3 protein,CDR3 DNA
15,.,TRBV5-1,TRBD2,TRBJ2-1,CASSSSGGQHNEQFF,TGCGCCAGCAGCTCTAGCGGGGGGCAACACAATGAGCAGTTCTTC
15,.,TRBV7-6,TRBD2,TRBJ2-1,CASSSSGGAYNEQFF,TGTGCCAGCAGTTCTAGCGGGGGGGCCTACAATGAGCAGTTCTTC
15,few,TRBV10-3,TRBD1,TRBJ1-3,CAISGPDNRGNTIYF,TGTGCCATCAGTGGTCCGGACAACAGGGGGAACACCATATATTTT
16,.,TRBV5-6,.,TRBJ2-7,CASSFRWPQGNYEQYF,TGTGCCAGCAGCTTTCGCTGGCCCCAGGGTAATTACGAGCAGTACTTC
13,.,TRBV6-5,TRBD1,TRBJ1-2,CASRKQGNYGYTF,TGTGCCAGCAGGAAACAGGGGAACTATGGCTACACCTTC
13,few,TRBV20-1,.,TRBJ1-2,CSASSTGVRGYTF,TGCAGTGCTAGTTCCACAGGAGTACGTGGCTACACCTTC
14,once,TRBV27,.,TRBJ2-3,CASRQRANTDTQYF,TGTGCCAGCAGGCAGCGGGCCAACACAGATACGCAGTATTTT
14,few,TRBV5-5,.,TRBJ2-2,CASSLVAGTGELFF,TGTGCCAGCAGCTTGGTCGCCGGCACCGGGGAGCTGTTTTTT
15,.,TRBV24-1,TRBD1,TRBJ2-3,CATRDAGTGDDTQYF,TGTGCCACCAGAGACGCCGGGACAGGGGACGATACGCAGTATTTT
15,few,TRBV9,TRBD2,TRBJ2-3,CASSVPGGAADTQYF,TGTGCCAGCAGCGTACCGGGAGGCGCCGCAGATACGCAGTATTTT
13,.,TRBV6-5,.,TRBJ1-6,CAGGGNLASPLHF,TGTGCGGGGGGTGGGAATTTAGCTTCACCCCTCCACTTT
13,.,TRBV5-6,TRBD1,TRBJ1-2,CASSLAGQGGYTF,TGTGCCAGCAGCTTGGCCGGACAGGGTGGCTACACCTTC
16,.,TRBV5-1,TRBD1,TRBJ2-7,CASSSNPGQGANEQYF,TGCGCCAGCAGCTCTAACCCGGGACAGGGGGCCAACGAGCAGTACTTC
11,.,TRBV29-1,.,TRBJ1-1,CSVEKTTEAFF,TGCAGCGTTGAAAAAACAACTGAAGCTTTCTTT
15,.,TRBV7-9,.,TRBJ2-7,CASSFYPDSSYEQYF,TGTGCCAGCAGCTTTTACCCCGACAGCTCCTACGAGCAGTACTTC
16,few,TRBV4-2,TRBD1,TRBJ1-3,CASSKQTGGEGNTIYF,TGTGCCAGCAGCAAACAAACAGGGGGCGAAGGGAACACCATATATTTT
14,.,TRBV18,.,TRBJ2-3,CASSRGQTTDTQYF,TGTGCCAGCTCGCGGGGACAGACCACAGATACGCAGTATTTT
14,few,TRBV6-6,TRBD2,TRBJ2-5,CASSPGGSLKTQYF,TGTGCCAGCAGTCCGGGCGGGAGTCTAAAGACCCAGTACTTC
15,.,TRBV6-5,TRBD2,TRBJ2-7,CASSRTGTSGREQYF,TGTGCCAGCAGCCGAACCGGGACTAGCGGGCGCGAGCAGTACTTC
14,.,TRBV10-3,.,TRBJ1-2,CAISVSGSEGGYTF,TGTGCCATCAGTGTAAGCGGTTCGGAAGGGGGCTACACCTTC
15,.,TRBV5-8,.,TRBJ1-6,CASSRMQGVNSPLHF,TGTGCCAGCAGCAGAATGCAGGGCGTGAATTCACCCCTCCACTTT
13,.,TRBV9,.,TRBJ2-2,CASTVLNTGELFF,TGTGCCAGCACCGTCCTAAACACCGGGGAGCTGTTTTTT
16,once,TRBV5-4,TRBD1,TRBJ1-4,CASSMPMTGGFEKLFF,TGTGCCAGCAGCATGCCTATGACAGGGGGCTTTGAAAAACTGTTTTTT
15,few,TRBV5-5,TRBD1,TRBJ2-7,CASSLEGQIYYEQYF,TGTGCCAGCAGCTTGGAGGGACAGATCTACTACGAGCAGTACTTC